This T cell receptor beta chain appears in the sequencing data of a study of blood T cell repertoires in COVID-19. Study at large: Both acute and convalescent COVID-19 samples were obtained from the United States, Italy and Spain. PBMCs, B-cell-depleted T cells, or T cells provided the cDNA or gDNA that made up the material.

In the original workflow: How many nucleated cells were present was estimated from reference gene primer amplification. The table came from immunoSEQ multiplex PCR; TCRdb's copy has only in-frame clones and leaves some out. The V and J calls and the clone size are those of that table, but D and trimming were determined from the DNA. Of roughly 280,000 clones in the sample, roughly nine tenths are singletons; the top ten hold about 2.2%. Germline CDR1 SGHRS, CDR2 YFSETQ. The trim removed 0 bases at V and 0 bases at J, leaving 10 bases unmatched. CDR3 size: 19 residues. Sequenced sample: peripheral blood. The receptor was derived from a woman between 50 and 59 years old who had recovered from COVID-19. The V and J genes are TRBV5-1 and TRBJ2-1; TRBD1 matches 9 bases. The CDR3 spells CASSLDSADRGYSYNEQFF. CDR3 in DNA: TGCGCCAGCAGCTTGGATTCGGCCGACAGGGGGTACTCCTACAATGAGCAGTTCTTC.